This TCR beta chain was sequenced for a study of control samples from healthy donors and cancer patients. The CDR3 spans 14 residues. Germline V CDR1 and CDR2: LNHDA, SQIVND (reference sequence). V dropped 7 bases and J dropped 3; count of bases not matched to a gene: 6. This clone turned up a few times. Measured with immunoSEQ multiplex PCR; TCRdb has only the in-frame clones, and not every one. This table holds 75,000 to 100,000 clones, about 90% found once. The V call is TRBV19, the J call TRBJ2-1, with 7 positions matching TRBD2. The receptor's source is a man aged 25 to 45 in good health. What was sequenced was blood. Written as DNA, the CDR3 is TGTGCCAGTAAGAGGTGGGAGGGCTACAATGAGCAGTTCTTC. Translating gives CASKRWEGYNEQFF.